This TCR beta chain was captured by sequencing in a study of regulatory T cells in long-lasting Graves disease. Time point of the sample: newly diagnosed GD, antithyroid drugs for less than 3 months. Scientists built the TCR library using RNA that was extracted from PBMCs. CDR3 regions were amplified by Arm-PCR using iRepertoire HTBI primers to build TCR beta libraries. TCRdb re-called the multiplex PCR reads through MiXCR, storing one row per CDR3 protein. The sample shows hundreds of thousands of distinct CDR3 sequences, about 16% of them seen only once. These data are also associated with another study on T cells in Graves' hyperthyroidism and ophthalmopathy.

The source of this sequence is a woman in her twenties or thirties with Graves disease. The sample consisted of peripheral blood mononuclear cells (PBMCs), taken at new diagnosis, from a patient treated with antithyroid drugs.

As DNA, the CDR3 is TGTGCCAGCAGTTACTCGCGGGACATAGTCTACTCTGGGGCCAACGTCCTGACTTTC. It yields the protein CASSYSRDIVYSGANVLTF. V gene TRBV6-2 or TRBV6-3 combines with J gene TRBJ2-6; D may match TRBD1 or TRBD2 (6 bases each). The CDR3 consists of 19 residues. V was shortened by 0 bases and J by 0 bases, with 15 bases between the two germline ends. CDR1 is MNHEY and CDR2 is SVGEGT in the germline V gene.